Listed below are T cell receptor beta chains from one sample, sequenced in a study of OX40 agonist ivuxolimab in advanced cancers. Libraries were prepared by immunoSEQ multiplex PCR; TCRdb keeps only in-frame clonotypes and omits some of them. The repertoire consists of 90,000 to 100,000 clones, with approximately 83% occurring once and the leading ten covering around 1.6%. The source was CD4+ or CD8+ T cells sorted from blood, collected in a trial of the OX40 agonist ivuxolimab. These receptors all stem from an adult with an advanced solid tumor such as melanoma, head and neck, liver or kidney cancer. Each CDR3 is given with its conserved first and last residue. D genes are given only for firm matches. Expanded clones get a size class; other rows say once, few or many, or leave the size out.

v_gene	d_gene	j_gene	abundance	CDR3aa	CDR3nt
TRBV4-3	NA	TRBJ2-3	NA	CASSQQDLSTDTQYF	TGCGCCAGCAGCCAACAGGACTTAAGCACAGATACGCAGTATTTT
TRBV28	NA	TRBJ1-6	NA	CASSTITSYNSPLHF	TGTGCCAGCAGTACTATTACCTCCTATAATTCACCCCTCCACTTT
TRBV14	NA	TRBJ2-5	once	CASSQQDNPVQETQYF	TGTGCCAGCAGCCAGCAAGACAACCCGGTACAAGAGACCCAGTACTTC
TRBV6-6	NA	TRBJ1-2	NA	CASTRERYGYTF	TGTGCCAGCACGAGAGAGAGATATGGCTACACCTTC
TRBV7-2	NA	TRBJ1-2	few	CASSLWGQGNGYTF	TGTGCCAGCAGCTTATGGGGTCAGGGTAACGGCTACACCTTC
TRBV27	NA	TRBJ1-2	NA	CASSLLPGPIAF	TGTGCCAGCAGTTTACTCCCAGGGCCCATTGCCTTC
TRBV6-6	TRBD1	TRBJ1-1	NA	CASRGGQGSTEAFF	TGTGCCAGCAGGGGGGGACAGGGTAGCACTGAAGCTTTCTTT
TRBV4-1	NA	TRBJ2-5	NA	CASSQNAGRETQYF	TGCGCCAGCAGCCAAAACGCGGGAAGGGAGACCCAGTACTTC
TRBV11-3	TRBD2	TRBJ2-7	NA	CASSPTSGSIHEQYF	TGTGCCAGCAGCCCGACTAGCGGGAGTATCCACGAGCAGTACTTC
TRBV5-6	TRBD1	TRBJ2-7	NA	CASRTGTGTYEQYF	TGTGCCAGCAGGACGGGGACAGGAACCTACGAGCAGTACTTC
TRBV19	TRBD2	TRBJ2-1	NA	CASSILLAGGRYNEQFF	TGTGCCAGTAGTATACTCCTAGCGGGGGGACGATACAATGAGCAGTTCTTC
TRBV11-2	TRBD2	TRBJ2-7	NA	CASSLEAGGPYEQYF	TGTGCCAGCAGCTTAGAAGCGGGAGGGCCCTACGAGCAGTACTTC
TRBV4-1	NA	TRBJ1-2	NA	CASSQEHRDYGYTF	TGCGCCAGCAGCCAAGAACACAGAGACTATGGCTACACCTTC